What follows are 19 T cell receptor beta chains derived from one specimen sequenced in a study of CD8 T cells in ankylosing spondylitis. Study results and limitations: A TCR beta motif made of 7 to 9 highly homologous variants seemed typical of ankylosing spondylitis blood.

Antigens for these TCRs are unknown. One entry per CDR3 protein, called by TCRdb with MiXCR from the 5' RACE reads. The sample includes just under 550,000 distinct CDR3 sequences, about 13% seen only once; the top ten take around 6.8%. The sequencing sample was made of blood, either unsorted or a sorted T cell fraction (not recorded which). All receptors come from a male donor with ankylosing spondylitis.

This clonotype was counted only a few times. The rearrangement joins TRBV12-3 or TRBV12-4 to TRBJ1-5; possible D gene TRBD1, 6 bases. This CDR3 has 14 amino acids. V was pared by 5 bases and J by 5 bases, with 13 bases between. CDR3 amino acids: CASSPGQPHQPQHF. In nucleotides, the CDR3 is TGTGCCAGCAGTCCCGGACAGCCGCATCAGCCCCAGCATTTT.

This chain connects TRBV5-6 to TRBJ2-2; D not certain. The CDR3 runs to 12 residues. Germline V gives CDR1 SGHDT, CDR2 YYEEEE. The ends were cut back, 2 bases at V and 6 bases at J, with 5 bases in the middle. Written as DNA, the CDR3 is TGTGCCAGCAGCTTAACAGCCGGGGAGCTGTTTTTT. This sequence encodes CASSLTAGELFF. Supplemented by reference TRBV5-6 and TRBJ2-2, the full variable domain reads DAGVTQSPTHLIKTRGQQVTLRCSPKSGHDTVSWYQQALGQGPQFIFQYYEEEERQRGNFPDRFSGHQFPNYSSELNVNALLLGDSALYLCASSLTAGELFFGEGSRLTVL.

V usage is TRBV24-1 and J usage is TRBJ2-2; D may be TRBD1 (5 bases). Germline lookup yields CDR1 KGHDR and CDR2 SFDVKD. The ends were cut back, 9 bases at V and 4 bases at J, with 17 bases in the middle. The CDR3 has 15 amino acids. CDR3 sequence: CATSTDTLSTGELFF. The CDR3, as DNA: TGTGCCACCTCCACGGACACACTGAGCACCGGGGAGCTGTTTTTT.

The V and J genes are TRBV3-1 and TRBJ2-1, with D uncertain. Germline CDR1 LGHDT, CDR2 YNNKEL (reference sequence). This CDR3 spans 14 amino acids. The germline V and J ends were trimmed by 5 bases and 8 bases, with 16 bases remaining between them. CDR3 loop: CASSVSRLRDEQFF. In DNA, the CDR3 is TGTGCCAGCAGCGTCAGCCGGCTTAGGGATGAGCAGTTCTTC.

This clonotype came up a few times. The rearrangement joins TRBV20-1 to TRBJ1-2, with D uncertain. Germline values: CDR1 DFQATT, CDR2 SNEGSKA (reference sequence). Trimming took off 1 base at V and 10 bases at J, with 13 bases between the two ends. This CDR3 is 12 amino acids long. CDR3 DNA sequence: TGCAGTGCTAGAGTAGGGAGGGAGCCCTACACCTTC. Protein sequence: CSARVGREPYTF.

This clonotype was detected a few times. The CDR3 is CASSLISGNRDTQYF. CDR3 bases: TGTGCCAGCAGCCTAATAAGCGGAAACCGAGATACGCAGTATTTT. The chain is built from TRBV3-1 and TRBJ2-3, with D perhaps TRBD2 (5 bases). V lost 4 bases and J lost 5, with 16 bases in between. This CDR3 has 15 residues. CDR1 is LGHDT, CDR2 YNNKEL, per germline (reference sequence).

The DNA for the CDR3 is TGCAGTGCTAGCACTGGCGGGAGGGGAACCGGGGAGCTGTTTTTT. Translated: CSASTGGRGTGELFF. This chain connects TRBV20-1 to TRBJ2-2; the match to TRBD2 covers 9 bases. Germline CDR1 reads DFQATT; CDR2 reads SNEGSKA (reference sequence). V lost 3 bases to trimming and J lost 5 bases; unmatched junction nucleotides: 7. The CDR3 runs 15 residues.

The chain uses TRBV2 and TRBJ2-2; no clear D gene. Germline values: CDR1 SNHLY, CDR2 FYNNEI. The CDR3 is 15 residues long. Trimming removed 3 bases at V and 0 bases at J, with 8 bases between. CDR3 sequence (DNA): TGTGCCAGCAGTGAGGTCAGATCGAACACCGGGGAGCTGTTTTTT. Protein product: CASSEVRSNTGELFF.

V is TRBV7-2 and J is TRBJ2-3, with D possibly matching TRBD1 (5 bases). The CDR3 has 14 amino acids. CDR1 is SGHTA and CDR2 is FQGNSA in the germline V gene. Trimming cost V 5 bases and J 6 bases, with 15 bases left between them. CDR3: CASSPSRGWDTQYF. CDR3 sequence (DNA): TGTGCCAGCAGCCCCTCTAGGGGATGGGATACGCAGTATTTT. The complete variable domain, with remaining parts taken from reference TRBV7-2 and TRBJ2-3, reads GAGVSQSPSNKVTEKGKDVELRCDPISGHTALYWYRQSLGQGLEFLIYFQGNSAPDKSGLPSDRFSAERTGGSVSTLTIQRTQQEDSAVYLCASSPSRGWDTQYFGPGTRLTVL.

This clonotype appeared many times. The rearrangement uses TRBV11-1 and TRBJ2-1; 15 bases map to TRBD2. The ends lost 5 bases at V and 0 bases at J; junction bases unmatched: 5. The CDR3 covers 18 residues. CDR1 is SGHAT and CDR2 is FQDESV in the germline V gene (reference sequence). The CDR3 spells CASSRTSGRALSYNEQFF. In nucleotides, the CDR3 is TGTGCCAGCAGCAGGACTAGCGGGAGGGCCCTCTCCTACAATGAGCAGTTCTTC.

The chain carries TRBV7-9 and TRBJ2-1; the match to TRBD2 covers 10 bases. CDR3 length equals 15 residues. CDR1 and CDR2 (germline): SEHNR, FQNEAQ (reference sequence). After removal of 6 bases from V and 6 bases from J, the junction contained 8 bases not matched to a gene. CDR3 in DNA: TGTGCCAGCAGGGCTAGCGGGAGTTCTCTCAATGAGCAGTTCTTC. Translating it yields CASRASGSSLNEQFF.

The sample holds a few counts of this clonotype. The V call is TRBV5-1, the J call TRBJ1-4; tentative D call: TRBD1 (5 bases). CDR3 length: 16 residues. Germline CDR1 reads SGHRS; CDR2 reads YFSETQ. Trimming removed 1 base from V and 4 bases from J, with 14 bases in between. CDR3 DNA sequence: TGCGCCAGCAGCTTGTTAGGGGTAGGAGGTAATGAAAAACTGTTTTTT. As protein: CASSLLGVGGNEKLFF.

This chain links TRBV5-6 with TRBJ1-2; D is possibly TRBD1 (5 bases). The CDR3 is 15 amino acids. Trimming cost V 4 bases and J 4 bases, with 17 bases left between them. Germline CDR1 SGHDT, CDR2 YYEEEE. In nucleotides, the CDR3 is TGTGCCAGCAGCCCTGATGGGGGTAACAGCTATGGCTACACCTTC. This sequence encodes CASSPDGGNSYGYTF. Full variable domain (missing parts from reference TRBV5-6 and TRBJ1-2): DAGVTQSPTHLIKTRGQQVTLRCSPKSGHDTVSWYQQALGQGPQFIFQYYEEEERQRGNFPDRFSGHQFPNYSSELNVNALLLGDSALYLCASSPDGGNSYGYTFGSGTRLTVV.

The count of this clonotype is one. The chain links TRBV7-2 to TRBJ1-4; 7 bases are a match to TRBD1. The germline V gene has CDR1 SGHTA and CDR2 FQGNSA. This CDR3 is 15 amino acids long. Trimming took 5 bases from V and 5 from J; bases not matched to a gene: 8. The CDR3 here is CASSARTGLNEKLFF. The CDR3, as DNA: TGTGCCAGCAGCGCCCGGACAGGACTGAATGAAAAACTGTTTTTT.

This clonotype has a count of ten or more. This rearrangement joins TRBV12-3 or TRBV12-4 to TRBJ2-2, with D possibly matching TRBD1 (5 bases). V was pared by 4 bases and J by 4 bases, with 19 bases between. This CDR3 is 17 amino acids long. CDR3 protein: CASSSPTGLRGTGELFF. The CDR3 DNA is TGTGCCAGCAGTTCCCCCACAGGTCTCCGAGGCACCGGGGAGCTGTTTTTT.

This chain joins TRBV9 and TRBJ1-1; D is ambiguous. The CDR3 consists of 13 residues. Germline V lookup: CDR1 SGDLS, CDR2 YYNGEE. V was shortened by 2 bases and J by 1 base, with 6 bases between the two germline ends. DNA of the CDR3: TGTGCCAGCAGCGTTCAAAGGAACACTGAAGCTTTCTTT. This codes for CASSVQRNTEAFF.

The chain joins TRBV7-9 to TRBJ2-7; D may be TRBD1 (6 bases). V was clipped by 7 bases and J by 3 bases, with 19 bases between them. This CDR3 is 15 amino acids long. From germline, CDR1 is SEHNR and CDR2 FQNEAQ (reference sequence). In DNA form, the CDR3 reads TGTGCCAGCACCCTAGGGGACGGGACAAACTACGAGCAGTACTTC. Translating gives CASTLGDGTNYEQYF.

This clonotype was observed a handful of times. V gene TRBV10-3 combines with J gene TRBJ2-5; TRBD2 aligns across 7 bases. The CDR3 contains 14 residues. With 3 bases clipped from V and 5 bases from J, the junction kept 6 bases outside the gene matches. CDR1 is ENHRY and CDR2 is SYGVKD in the germline V gene. CDR3 DNA: TGTGCCATCAGTGAAACGGGAGGATGGGAGACCCAGTACTTC. Protein sequence: CAISETGGWETQYF.

The V call is TRBV20-1, the J call TRBJ2-7; tentatively, D is TRBD2 (6 bases). Looked up from germline, CDR1 is DFQATT and CDR2 is SNEGSKA (reference sequence). V was cut by 4 bases and J by 0 bases, with 10 bases left in between. This CDR3 spans 13 amino acids. The chain's CDR3 is CSAKVSGSYEQYF. DNA for the CDR3: TGCAGTGCTAAGGTTAGCGGCTCCTACGAGCAGTACTTC.